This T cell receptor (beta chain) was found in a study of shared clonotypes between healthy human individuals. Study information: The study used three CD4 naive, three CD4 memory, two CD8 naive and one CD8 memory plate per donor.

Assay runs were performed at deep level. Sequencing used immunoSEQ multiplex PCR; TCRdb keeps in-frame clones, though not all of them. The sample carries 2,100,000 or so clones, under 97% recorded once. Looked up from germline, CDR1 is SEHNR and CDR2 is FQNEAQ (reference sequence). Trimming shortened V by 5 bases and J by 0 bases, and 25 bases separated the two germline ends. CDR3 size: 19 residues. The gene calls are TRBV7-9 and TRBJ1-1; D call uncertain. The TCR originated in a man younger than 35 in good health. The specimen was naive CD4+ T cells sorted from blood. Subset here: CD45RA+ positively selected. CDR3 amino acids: CASSPESRAAPTLNTEAFF. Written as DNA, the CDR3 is TGTGCCAGCAGCCCCGAGAGCCGGGCTGCCCCGACCTTGAACACTGAAGCTTTCTTT.